The entry below gives a single TCR beta chain sequence along with its context. The clone's antigen remains unknown. Per-base qualities were not stored, and no clone one base away is much larger. The entry originates in a study of shared clonotypes between healthy human individuals (dated by TCRdb to the early 2020s). About the study as a whole: A few men and a couple of women, aged 18 to 49 years, made up the cohort. Different laboratories and diverse techniques were used to prepare libraries and sequence TCR repertoires, to increase sequencing depth and limit assay-specific biases. For each donor, CD4 naive and CD4 memory were each given three plates, CD8 naive was given two plates, and CD8 memory was given one plate. Each donor's leukapheresis produced roughly between roughly 0.85 and 10 billion PBMCs. To estimate repertoire size and how much clonotypes are shared between individuals, the study performed deep sequencing of blood TCR repertoires from about five healthy adults. What the work shows at the level of the full study, not this receptor alone: Higher generation probabilities were observed for clonotypes shared by all four sorted-subset donors than for non-shared clonotypes. Sampling was limited to blood, and TCR repertoires in tissue likely differ from TCR repertoires in blood. Rarefaction of sorted-subset datasets indicated incomplete sequencing despite the large sequencing depth. Across four donors, roughly 5.1% of naive CD4, around 3.3% of naive CD8, approximately 2.5% of memory CD4, and 0.4% to 0.45% of memory CD8 clonotypes were shared. The small number of donors limited the genetic and exposure-history diversity represented. Naive subsets generally had larger estimated clonotype richness than memory subsets. Based on pairwise subsampling, the degree of clonotype sharing among donors was expected to be affected by sequencing depth.

Using the deep immunoSEQ assay, TCR CDR3 regions were amplified from genomic DNA by multiplex PCR. For each cell subset, the extracted genomic DNA was distributed evenly across all wells of several immunoSEQ 96-well plates, and each plate served as one replicate. For sorted subsets, 200 to 250 ng of genomic DNA, equivalent to roughly 33,000 T cell genomes, went into each replicate PCR. Purified libraries were measured with a Qubit 3.0 fluorometer, size-checked on a Bioanalyzer 2100, and measured again with the KAPA Library Quantification kit. Each immunoSEQ 96-well plate was sequenced on its own single-read 150-cycle Illumina NextSeq 550 flow cell. The paper's processing steps were these. Because the immunoSEQ output held only junctional sequences and lacked quality scores, the filtering could not match the filtering applied to full-length reads. Sequences were annotated with PyIR, a Python wrapper for IgBLAST v1.9, and V/J genes and CDR3 were assigned using IMGT germline references. Reads with weak V/J assignments (E-value above 1e-6), missing CDR3, stop codons, out-of-frame junctions, or ambiguous translated residues were removed. V3J clonotypes were defined as sequences sharing an identical inferred V gene, J gene, and CDR3 amino acid sequence. Percentage overlap between repertoires was computed as shared unique clonotypes divided by the size of the smaller repertoire. Richness of each repertoire was evaluated using RTK rarefaction, the Chao1 estimator, and Recon v2.1 estimates of unobserved clonotypes. Generation probabilities for all TCRbeta clonotypes obtained by the gDNA method from four donors were computed using OLGA. This immuneACCESS table, as held by TCRdb, lists in-frame sequences with V and J called but not all clones. Of the missing ones, under half trace to an unresolved V gene in checked studies; the others have no known cause. Clonal size and the V and J genes are those of that table, whereas D and trimming came from the DNA. A total of about 2.5 million clones appear in this sample, less than 95% of them only once. Of the sample, around 0.38% falls within the top ten clones.

The CDR3 starts with the cysteine, ends with the phenylalanine, and has 16 residues. Only the CDR3 DNA stays, 48 bases, in frame from base 1. CDR1 and CDR2 were assigned from the germline V gene as MDHEN and SYDVKM. V trim: 5 bases; J trim: 5 bases; unmatched bases: 11. The donors were healthy, HIV-negative adults with no recently reported acute infections or vaccinations. Every donor was a Caucasian adult residing in Nashville, Tennessee, USA. CD4+ T cells were enriched by magnetic negative selection; naive cells were then positively selected on CD45RA, and the negative fraction formed the memory subset. Blood was collected by leukapheresis, and PBMCs were isolated by Ficoll-Histopaque density gradient centrifugation and then cryopreserved in liquid nitrogen vapor phase. Analytical flow cytometry was used to check the purity and quantity of each magnetically sorted T cell population. Genomic DNA was isolated from each sorted fraction and quantified by UV absorbance on a Nanodrop 2000c.

The chain joins TRBV28 to TRBJ1-5; 8 central nucleotides agree with TRBD1. Sequences were obtained from naive CD4+ T cells from PBMCs. The cell subset or site label on this specimen signifies: CD45RA+ positively selected. The sequence came from a man aged 18 to 30 in good health. Some clones in this sample may be carry-over from other donors' samples. The sequenced DNA is TGTGCCAGCAGTCCCCGGGGCAGGGGGCGCGATCAGCCCCAGCATTTT. This encodes CASSPRGRGRDQPQHF.